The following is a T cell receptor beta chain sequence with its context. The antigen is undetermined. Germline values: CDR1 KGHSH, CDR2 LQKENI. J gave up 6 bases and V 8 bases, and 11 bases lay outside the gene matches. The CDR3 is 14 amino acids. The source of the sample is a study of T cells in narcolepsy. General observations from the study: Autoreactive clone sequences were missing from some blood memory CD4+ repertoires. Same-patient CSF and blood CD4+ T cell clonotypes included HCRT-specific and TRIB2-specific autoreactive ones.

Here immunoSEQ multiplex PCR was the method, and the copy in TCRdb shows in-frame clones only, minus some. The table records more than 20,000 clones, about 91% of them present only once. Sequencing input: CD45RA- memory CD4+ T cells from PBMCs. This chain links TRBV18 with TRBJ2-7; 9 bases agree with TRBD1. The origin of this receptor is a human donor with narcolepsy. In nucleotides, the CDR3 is TGTGCCAGCCTGGCCGGGACAGGGTCTGCCGAGCAGTACTTC. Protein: CASLAGTGSAEQYF.